The TCR beta chain described here comes from a study of blood T cells in healthy people across ages. Findings and limits, study-wide: Among T cells, TCR beta diversity per million cells dropped roughly linearly as age rose.

The use of a sample-barcoded 5' primer and a J-beta primer mix characterized a second PCR of about 7 to 12 cycles. TCRdb fed the 5' RACE reads into MiXCR, producing one record per CDR3 protein. The repertoire holds around 800,000 distinct CDR3 sequences, with about 26% as singletons. Caucasian, healthy and from Russia, the donors were aged between about 6 and 100. This CDR3 region has 16 residues. J was trimmed by 7 bases and V by 5 bases; bases with no gene match: 10. Germline V lookup: CDR1 MNHEY, CDR2 SVGEGT. This clonotype was seen a few times. Its antigen remains unknown. The same sample was also studied in work on T cells of mothers and their children.

This chain joins TRBV6-2 or TRBV6-3 and TRBJ2-1, with TRBD2 identical over 11 bases. This TCR derives from a boy aged 10-17 years in good health. Sequenced material: blood. The CDR3 loop reads CASSQGGTSGRNEQFF. In DNA form, the CDR3 reads TGTGCCAGCAGTCAAGGAGGGACTAGCGGTCGGAATGAGCAGTTCTTC.